These T cell receptor beta chains were read from a single sample in a study of OX40 agonist ivuxolimab in advanced cancers. Clones were read by immunoSEQ multiplex PCR, and TCRdb kept only the in-frame ones, dropping some. Among 130,000 or so clones, around 93% were seen once, and the ten largest hold approximately 0.15%. Sequenced here: CD4+ or CD8+ T cells sorted from blood, sampled in a trial of the OX40 agonist ivuxolimab. The receptors were sampled from an adult with an advanced solid tumor such as melanoma, head and neck, liver or kidney cancer. CDR3s include the opening cysteine and the closing phenylalanine or tryptophan. Each record gives: J gene, V gene, CDR3 protein.

TRBJ2-1,TRBV28,CASSEASGPSYNEQFF
TRBJ1-2,TRBV7-9,CASSLQQSYGYTF
TRBJ1-2,TRBV9,CASSVASRDYGYTF
TRBJ2-3,TRBV6-1,CASSLAGGTTDTQYF
TRBJ2-2,TRBV2,CASSGTGEGELFF
TRBJ1-1,TRBV5-4,CASSLERLNTEAFF
TRBJ1-2,TRBV6-5,CASSRVQGSHGYTF
TRBJ2-1,TRBV5-6,CASSLSLSGGPEGNEQFF
TRBJ2-3,TRBV19,CASSPSRGGTDTQYF
TRBJ2-7,TRBV6-5,CASEATGSEQYF
TRBJ2-1,TRBV29-1,CSVDYGGSYNEQFF
TRBJ2-2,TRBV6-6,CASSTRTRLTGELFF
TRBJ1-2,TRBV5-8,CASSLGRGRGGYGYTF
TRBJ1-1,TRBV30,CAWSAGTESSEAFF
TRBJ2-5,TRBV27,CASSLSPAGGPQGQETQYF
TRBJ2-2,TRBV7-6,CASSLPGLAGDTGELFF
TRBJ2-3,TRBV6-1,CASRLGQGRDTQYF